This T cell receptor beta chain was observed in a study of beta chain features in type 1 diabetes. Findings and caveats of the study: Type 1 diabetes patients had TCRB CDR3s that were shorter (moderately but significantly so) in all four CD4+ subsets.

In regard to this clone: No antigen is known for it.

Stem cell-like memory, regulatory, central memory and naive CD4+ cells were sorted via CD45RO/CCR7/CD25/CD127/CD95/CD27. Expressed TCRB transcripts were sequenced because the entire RNA isolate underwent reverse transcription. This table comes from immunoSEQ multiplex PCR, and its TCRdb copy is limited to in-frame clones, with some not included. The sample holds around 180,000 clones, less than 15% seen once. The CDR3 has 16 residues. Germline V gene lookup returns CDR1 SGHVS and CDR2 FNYEAQ. Unmatched junction bases numbered 1, after V lost 6 bases and J lost 0 bases. Specimen: central memory CD4+ T cells from blood. The clonotype comes from a woman under 30 in good health. The genes are TRBV7-6 and TRBJ2-6; 11 bases map to TRBD2. The CDR3 DNA follows: TGTGCCAGCAGTCTAGCGGGAGGCTCTGGGGCCAACGTCCTGACTTTC. Its translation: CASSLAGGSGANVLTF.